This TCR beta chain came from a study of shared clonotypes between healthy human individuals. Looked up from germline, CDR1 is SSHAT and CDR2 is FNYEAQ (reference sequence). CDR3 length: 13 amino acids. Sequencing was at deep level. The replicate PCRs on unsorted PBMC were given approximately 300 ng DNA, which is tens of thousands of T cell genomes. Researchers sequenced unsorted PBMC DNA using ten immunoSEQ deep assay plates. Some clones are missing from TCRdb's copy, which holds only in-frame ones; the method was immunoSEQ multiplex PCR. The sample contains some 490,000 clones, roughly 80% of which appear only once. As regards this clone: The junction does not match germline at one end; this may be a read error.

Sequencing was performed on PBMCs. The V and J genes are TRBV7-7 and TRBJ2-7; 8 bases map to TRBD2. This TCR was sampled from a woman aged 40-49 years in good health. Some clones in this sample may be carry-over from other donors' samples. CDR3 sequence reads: CASSSIAGGEQYF. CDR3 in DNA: TGTGCTAGCAGCTCAATCGCGGGGGGCGAGCAGTACTTC.